One sample yielded the 18 T cell receptor beta chains listed below, sequenced in a study of cytomegalovirus exposure and HLA in healthy donors. 13 Jbeta primers and 60 Vbeta primers were used for the PCR. The protocol was immunoSEQ multiplex PCR, while the TCRdb copy is restricted to in-frame clones and leaves out a portion. The sample includes roughly 150,000 clones, over 60% seen only once; the top ten take about 3%. Sequenced sample: PBMCs. The receptor source for this set is a woman under 40 in good health and CMV-seropositive.

This chain connects TRBV27 to TRBJ2-1; TRBD2 matches at 9 bases. With 6 bases clipped from V and 2 bases from J, the junction kept 8 bases outside the gene matches. In germline, CDR1 is MNHEY, CDR2 SMNVEV (reference sequence). The CDR3 covers 16 residues. CDR3 coding DNA: TGTGCCAGCAGGCTAGCGGGGTGGAACCCCTACAATGAGCAGTTCTTC. This translates into CASRLAGWNPYNEQFF.

J is TRBJ1-5 and V is TRBV2, with a possible D match to TRBD1 (6 bases). This CDR3 is 15 amino acids long. Germline CDR1 reads SNHLY; CDR2 reads FYNNEI. V dropped 0 bases and J dropped 5 bases, with 11 bases sitting between them. This CDR3 is CASSEALGAHQPQHF. CDR3 nucleotide sequence: TGTGCCAGCAGTGAAGCGCTGGGGGCCCATCAGCCCCAGCATTTT.

V usage is TRBV18 and J usage is TRBJ2-2; 12 bases agree with TRBD2. This CDR3 region has 16 residues. Trimming removed 1 base from V and 7 bases from J; junction bases left unmatched: 4. Germline lookup yields CDR1 KGHSH and CDR2 LQKENI. This chain's CDR3 is CASSPRLAGVVGELFF. CDR3 nucleotides: TGTGCCAGCTCACCACGACTAGCGGGGGTCGTCGGGGAGCTGTTTTTT. Complete variable domain (other parts from reference TRBV18 and TRBJ2-2): NAGVMQNPRHLVRRRGQEARLRCSPMKGHSHVYWYRQLPEEGLKFMVYLQKENIIDESGMPKERFSAEFPKEGPSILRIQQVVRGDSAAYFCASSPRLAGVVGELFFGEGSRLTVL.

The rearrangement uses TRBV5-1 and TRBJ1-4; D is unresolved. There are 15 residues in the CDR3. The germline V gene has CDR1 SGHRS and CDR2 YFSETQ. Trimming left V 0 bases short and J 2 bases short, with 8 bases between. CDR3 DNA sequence: TGCGCCAGCAGCTTGGGTGGCGGCACTAATGAAAAACTGTTTTTT. This gives the protein CASSLGGGTNEKLFF.

The V call is TRBV11-3, the J call TRBJ1-1, with D uncertain. The CDR3 totals 13 residues. V was clipped by 0 bases and J by 3 bases, with 5 bases between them. CDR1 and CDR2 from the germline V gene are SGHNT and YENEEA. For the CDR3, the DNA is TGTGCCAGCAGCTTAGATCCATACACTGAAGCTTTCTTT. Translated: CASSLDPYTEAFF.

The chain links TRBV18 to TRBJ1-2; a possible D gene is TRBD1 (5 bases). Trimming shortened V by 6 bases and J by 2 bases, and 13 bases separated the two germline ends. This CDR3 comprises 14 residues. Germline loops: CDR1 KGHSH, CDR2 LQKENI. CDR3 sequence: CASSAAGINYGYTF. In nucleotides, the CDR3 is TGTGCCAGCTCGGCTGCAGGGATAAACTATGGCTACACCTTC.

CDR3 loop: CASRQAIVTDTQYF. The CDR3 bases are TGTGCCAGCCGCCAGGCGATAGTAACAGATACGCAGTATTTT. The chain combines TRBV2 with TRBJ2-3, with D uncertain. This CDR3 is 14 amino acids long. Germline lookup yields CDR1 SNHLY and CDR2 FYNNEI. V was clipped by 8 bases and J by 3 bases, with 15 bases between them.

This clone was seen only a few times. V and J are TRBV4-1 and TRBJ1-4, with D maybe TRBD1 (6 bases). Deletions cut 1 base from V and 10 bases from J, with 19 bases between. Looked up from germline, CDR1 is MGHRA and CDR2 is YSYEKL. The CDR3 is 16 residues long. The CDR3 nucleotides read TGCGCCAGCAGCCAAGTTTACAGGGCAGTGCTCGGAAAACTGTTTTTT. It translates to CASSQVYRAVLGKLFF.

This clone was seen only a few times. CDR3 DNA sequence: TGTGCCAGCAGCTTAAACAGGGGGAACTATGGCTACACCTTC. Its translation is CASSLNRGNYGYTF. The V gene is TRBV12-1, the J gene TRBJ1-2; TRBD1 was called by the table and not checked on the DNA. TRBV12-1 is classified as a pseudogene. The CDR3 consists of 14 residues.

This clone turned up a few times. This CDR3 is CASSFLNEKLFF. Here the CDR3 DNA reads TGTGCCAGCAGTTTCCTTAATGAAAAACTGTTTTTT. The chain couples TRBV27 to TRBJ1-4; D is unclear. The CDR3 contains 12 residues. Germline loops: CDR1 MNHEY, CDR2 SMNVEV (reference sequence). The germline V and J ends were trimmed by 3 bases and 4 bases, with 3 bases remaining between them. The full variable domain, its missing parts supplied by reference TRBV27 and TRBJ1-4, is EAQVTQNPRYLITVTGKKLTVTCSQNMNHEYMSWYRQDPGLGLRQIYYSMNVEVTDKGDVPEGYKVSRKEKRNFPLILESPSPNQTSLYFCASSFLNEKLFFGSGTQLSVL.

The chain is built from TRBV2 and TRBJ2-7, with TRBD1 matching over 9 bases. Per germline, CDR1 SNHLY and CDR2 FYNNEI. The CDR3 runs to 15 residues. With 11 bases clipped from V and 0 bases from J, the junction kept 11 bases outside the gene matches. In DNA form, the CDR3 reads TGTGCCTTAGGGGCACCGGGACAGGGCTCCTACGAGCAGTACTTC. Translating it yields CALGAPGQGSYEQYF.

This clone turned up a few times. This chain uses TRBV4-2 with TRBJ2-3, with D unresolved. Germline V gene lookup returns CDR1 LGHNA and CDR2 YNFKEQ. V lost 1 base and J 2 bases, leaving 13 bases between the germline ends. This CDR3 contains 16 residues. The CDR3 sequence is CASSQGGAVLTDTQYF. CDR3 in DNA: TGTGCCAGCAGCCAAGGTGGCGCGGTCCTCACAGATACGCAGTATTTT.

The chain uses TRBV5-1 and TRBJ1-6; 9 bases match TRBD1. Germline CDR1 is SGHRS and CDR2 is YFSETQ. CDR3 length equals 15 residues. The trim removed 0 bases at V and 8 bases at J, leaving 3 bases unmatched. CDR3 nucleotides: TGCGCCAGCAGCTTGGGACAGGGGGATCATTCACCCCTCCACTTT. This gives the protein CASSLGQGDHSPLHF.

This chain joins TRBV4-1 and TRBJ1-4; 8 positions agree with TRBD1. Germline loops: CDR1 MGHRA, CDR2 YSYEKL. After removal of 6 bases from V and 7 bases from J, the junction contained 13 bases not matched to a gene. The CDR3 runs to 16 residues. This chain's CDR3 is CASSPGQVLVSEKLFF. The CDR3, as DNA: TGCGCCAGCAGTCCGGGACAGGTGCTAGTTTCTGAAAAACTGTTTTTT.

This sequence joins TRBV5-1 and TRBJ2-5, with a tentative D call TRBD2 (6 bases). V lost 0 bases and J lost 7, with 13 bases in between. CDR1 and CDR2 from the germline V gene are SGHRS and YFSETQ. This CDR3 region has 14 residues. The CDR3 region has the DNA TGCGCCAGCAGCTTGGGGGGGTCCGGGGGGACCCAGTACTTC. Its protein product is CASSLGGSGGTQYF.

This clone has a handful of counts. The chain is built from TRBV6-1 and TRBJ2-7; 7 nucleotides agree with TRBD2. The length of the CDR3 is 14 residues. Germline CDR1 is MNHNS and CDR2 is SASEGT. V shed 11 bases and J 6 bases; nucleotides not matched to a gene: 16. CDR3 sequence (DNA): TGTGCCGTCTCTTGGCTAGCGGACTCCCTCGAGCAGTACTTC. It translates to CAVSWLADSLEQYF.

V usage is TRBV9 and J usage is TRBJ1-2, with D unclear. The CDR3 consists of 14 residues. V lost 0 bases, J lost 6 bases, and 12 bases lay in between. Per germline, CDR1 SGDLS and CDR2 YYNGEE. As DNA, the CDR3 is TGTGCCAGCAGCGTAGCACAGCCTCCCGATGGCTACACCTTC. This sequence encodes CASSVAQPPDGYTF.

The gene calls are TRBV4-1 and TRBJ2-5, with 15 nucleotides matching TRBD2. Unmatched junction bases numbered 3, after V lost 0 bases and J lost 1 base. Germline values: CDR1 MGHRA, CDR2 YSYEKL. This CDR3 has 18 residues. The CDR3 region has the DNA TGCGCCAGCAGCCAAGAAGGACTAGCGGGGGGGTTCCAAGAGACCCAGTACTTC. Protein product: CASSQEGLAGGFQETQYF.